These 2 T cell receptor beta chains came from one sample sequenced in a study of cytomegalovirus exposure and HLA in healthy donors. It was with 60 Vbeta and 13 Jbeta primers that the PCR ran. Sequencing was performed with immunoSEQ multiplex PCR; in TCRdb, only in-frame clones are kept and a portion is missing. The table lists 130,000 to 150,000 clones, 65% to 90% of them singletons. The specimen was PBMCs. The receptors come from a woman aged 25 to 45 in good health and CMV-seronegative.

This chain joins TRBV11-2 and TRBJ2-7; 10 bases are a match to TRBD1. The CDR3 contains 16 residues. Per the germline V gene, CDR1 is SGHAT and CDR2 is FQNNGV. The junction had 7 bases not matched to a gene; V was cut back by 0 bases and J by 5 bases. DNA for the CDR3: TGTGCCAGCAGCTTAGATTCCGGGACAGGGGCCCACGAGCAGTACTTC. It codes for CASSLDSGTGAHEQYF. The variable domain in full, completed from reference TRBV11-2 and TRBJ2-7, reads EAGVAQSPRYKIIEKRQSVAFWCNPISGHATLYWYQQILGQGPKLLIQFQNNGVVDDSQLPKDRFSAERLKGVDSTLKIQPAKLEDSAVYLCASSLDSGTGAHEQYFGPGTRLTVT.

The V call is TRBV6-6, the J call TRBJ1-4, with 9 bases that match TRBD1. CDR3 length: 12 residues. The J segment lost 3 bases and the V segment lost 11 bases, leaving 1 base of the junction unmatched. Germline CDR1 is MNHNY and CDR2 is SVGAGI (reference sequence). The CDR3 reads CAGQGPNEKLFF. The CDR3 DNA sequence: TGTGCCGGACAGGGGCCTAATGAAAAACTGTTTTTT.